The 22 T cell receptor beta chains given below trace back to one sample, sequenced in a study of cytomegalovirus exposure and HLA in healthy donors. The table came from immunoSEQ multiplex PCR; TCRdb's copy has only in-frame clones and leaves some out. The sample shows around 250,000 clones, 85% to 90% of them seen only once. Sequencing was carried out using PBMCs. The receptors shown here come from a young woman in good health and CMV-seronegative.

This chain connects TRBV7-9 to TRBJ2-5, with 7 bases identical to TRBD1. The CDR3 has 14 amino acids. V lost 1 base, J lost 5 bases, and 4 bases stayed unmatched. Germline V lookup: CDR1 SEHNR, CDR2 FQNEAQ (reference sequence). CDR3 in DNA: TGTGCCAGCAGCTTAGGACAGGGTATGGAGACCCAGTACTTC. It translates to CASSLGQGMETQYF.

The chain links TRBV28 to TRBJ1-1, with 8 bases identical to TRBD1. CDR1 and CDR2 (germline): MDHEN, SYDVKM. The CDR3 runs 11 residues. V dropped 9 bases and J dropped 5; count of bases not matched to a gene: 2. The CDR3 loop is CASTGGTEAFF. The CDR3 DNA reads as TGTGCCAGTACAGGGGGTACTGAAGCTTTCTTT. The full variable domain, rest sourced from reference TRBV28 and TRBJ1-1, is DVKVTQSSRYLVKRTGEKVFLECVQDMDHENMFWYRQDPGLGLRLIYFSYDVKMKEKGDIPEGYSVSREKKERFSLILESASTNQTSMYLCASTGGTEAFFGQGTRLTVV.

The chain carries TRBV29-1 and TRBJ1-2; tentative D call: TRBD1 (5 bases). Trimming removed 7 bases from V and 3 bases from J, with 12 bases in between. The CDR3 has 12 amino acids. Germline-derived CDR1 and CDR2 are SQVTM and ANQGSEA. CDR3 bases: TGCAGCGATAGATCGGGGGACTATGGCTACACCTTC. This encodes CSDRSGDYGYTF.

This clone was detected a few times. The chain employs TRBV5-1 and TRBJ2-3; TRBD2 agrees at 9 bases. CDR1 and CDR2 from the germline V gene are SGHRS and YFSETQ. The CDR3 has 17 residues. V shed 7 bases and J 0 bases; nucleotides not matched to a gene: 12. The CDR3: CASGGGALYPSTDTQYF. CDR3 coding DNA: TGCGCCAGCGGCGGGGGGGCCCTTTATCCTAGCACAGATACGCAGTATTTT.

This chain uses TRBV7-3 with TRBJ2-1; 8 nucleotides align to TRBD2. V shed 2 bases, J shed 2 bases, and the junction held 5 bases outside the gene matches. CDR3 length: 16 amino acids. The germline CDR1 and CDR2 sequences are SGHTA and FQGTGA. CDR3 amino acids: CASSLRPGGTYNEQFF. Here the CDR3 DNA reads TGTGCCAGCAGCTTACGTCCGGGGGGGACCTACAATGAGCAGTTCTTC.

The V call is TRBV6-5, the J call TRBJ1-2; no reliable D call. Germline V gene sequence: CDR1 MNHEY, CDR2 SVGAGI. The germline V and J ends were trimmed by 0 bases and 2 bases, with 10 bases remaining between them. The CDR3 consists of 15 residues. The CDR3 nucleotides read TGTGCCAGCAGTTACTCGCCTACCCAAAACTATGGCTACACCTTC. Translating it yields CASSYSPTQNYGYTF.

This clone was counted once. The rearrangement links TRBV19 to TRBJ2-7, with D possibly matching TRBD2 (5 bases). V lost 3 bases and J 5 bases, leaving 26 bases between the germline ends. The CDR3 extends over 18 amino acids. Germline V gene lookup returns CDR1 LNHDA and CDR2 SQIVND (reference sequence). The CDR3 sequence is CASSISRIGRLGRNEQYF. CDR3 in DNA: TGTGCCAGTAGTATCTCCCGCATCGGGCGCCTGGGGAGAAACGAGCAGTACTTC.

This sequence joins TRBV7-9 and TRBJ1-1; D is possibly TRBD1 (6 bases). Trimming stripped 5 bases from V and 0 bases from J, with 25 bases between. The CDR3 is 19 amino acids. Germline V gene sequence: CDR1 SEHNR, CDR2 FQNEAQ (reference sequence). The CDR3 loop is CASSPLLRDNYFMNTEAFF. The CDR3 DNA sequence: TGTGCCAGCAGCCCCCTCCTCCGGGACAACTATTTTATGAACACTGAAGCTTTCTTT.

The chain joins TRBV4-3 to TRBJ1-5; D is uncertain. This CDR3 has 16 amino acids. V dropped 0 bases and J dropped 3 bases, with 12 bases sitting between them. Germline CDR1 LGHNA, CDR2 YSLEER. DNA of the CDR3: TGCGCCAGCAGCCAAGAGTTGGGAGGCTTCAATCAGCCCCAGCATTTT. It yields the protein CASSQELGGFNQPQHF.

The chain couples TRBV6-5 to TRBJ2-7; D possibly corresponds to TRBD1 (6 bases). V lost 0 bases to trimming and J lost 2 bases, with 14 bases between them. This CDR3 is built from 16 residues. The germline gives CDR1 MNHEY, CDR2 SVGAGI. CDR3 bases: TGTGCCAGCAGTTACTCGGCAGGGGAAACGGCCTACGAGCAGTACTTC. It specifies CASSYSAGETAYEQYF.

The genes are TRBV7-9 and TRBJ1-2; D possibly corresponds to TRBD1 (6 bases). The CDR3 spans 14 residues. The germline V gene encodes CDR1 SEHNR and CDR2 FQNEAQ (reference sequence). V dropped 1 base and J dropped 4 bases, with 10 bases sitting between them. CDR3 sequence: CASSLGQASYGYTF. CDR3 in DNA: TGTGCCAGCAGCTTAGGACAGGCCTCCTATGGCTACACCTTC.

This chain links TRBV28 with TRBJ2-5, with D perhaps matching TRBD1 (5 bases). The CDR3 spans 14 residues. Germline-derived CDR1 and CDR2 are MDHEN and SYDVKM. Trimming shortened V by 1 base and J by 5 bases, and 11 bases separated the two germline ends. CDR3 nucleotides: TGTGCCAGCAGTTTATCAGGGCCCGTCGAGACCCAGTACTTC. Its protein product is CASSLSGPVETQYF.

The chain carries TRBV28 and TRBJ2-7; TRBD1 might be the D (5 bases). This CDR3 has 14 amino acids. Per germline, CDR1 MDHEN and CDR2 SYDVKM. V was shortened by 6 bases and J by 5 bases, with 17 bases between the two germline ends. DNA of the CDR3: TGTGCCAGCAGCTCCGGAGATTGGGGCCACGAGCAGTACGTC. Amino acids: CASSSGDWGHEQYV.

V usage is TRBV7-2 and J usage is TRBJ2-5; 12 bases map to TRBD2. V dropped 5 bases and J dropped 5; count of bases not matched to a gene: 12. Germline values: CDR1 SGHTA, CDR2 FQGNSA. This CDR3 is 17 amino acids long. Written as DNA, the CDR3 is TGTGCCAGCAGCCGACGTGGACTAGCGGGGTTGGGGGAGACCCAGTACTTC. Residues: CASSRRGLAGLGETQYF.

The chain joins TRBV6-6 to TRBJ1-1; TRBD1 is a possible D gene (5 bases). The germline V gene has CDR1 MNHNY and CDR2 SVGAGI (reference sequence). Trimming took off 7 bases at V and 5 bases at J, with 17 bases between the two ends. The CDR3 contains 14 residues. CDR3: CASTPRAGHTEAFF. The CDR3 nucleotides read TGTGCCAGCACCCCGCGGGCGGGGCATACTGAAGCTTTCTTT.

The chain links TRBV18 to TRBJ1-4; perhaps TRBD1 as D (6 bases). This CDR3 comprises 14 residues. The germline V gene encodes CDR1 KGHSH and CDR2 LQKENI. Trimming took 3 bases from V and 6 from J, leaving 11 bases between them. The CDR3: CASSPRGGDEKLFF. Here the CDR3 DNA reads TGTGCCAGCTCACCCAGGGGTGGAGATGAAAAACTGTTTTTT.

The V call is TRBV5-6, the J call TRBJ1-6; 8 bases are shared with TRBD1. The CDR3 sequence is 16 residues long. Germline V gene lookup returns CDR1 SGHDT and CDR2 YYEEEE. The trim removed 2 bases at V and 3 bases at J, leaving 4 bases unmatched. CDR3 in DNA: TGTGCCAGCAGCTTTGGTACAGGGGGCTATAATTCACCCCTCCACTTT. Protein product: CASSFGTGGYNSPLHF. The variable domain in full, with the rest retrieved from reference TRBV5-6 and TRBJ1-6, is DAGVTQSPTHLIKTRGQQVTLRCSPKSGHDTVSWYQQALGQGPQFIFQYYEEEERQRGNFPDRFSGHQFPNYSSELNVNALLLGDSALYLCASSFGTGGYNSPLHFGNGTRLTVT.

This chain links TRBV10-3 with TRBJ1-1; TRBD1 might be the D (5 bases). Germline V gene lookup returns CDR1 ENHRY and CDR2 SYGVKD. Trimming shortened V by 2 bases and J by 2 bases, and 12 bases separated the two germline ends. There are 15 residues in the CDR3. CDR3 nucleotides: TGTGCCATCAGTGAGACAAGGGGTGGAAACACTGAAGCTTTCTTT. The encoded protein is CAISETRGGNTEAFF.

The rearrangement links TRBV28 to TRBJ1-6, with 8 bases fitting TRBD1. V was pared by 2 bases and J by 10 bases, with 10 bases of the junction left unmatched. The CDR3 is made up of 16 amino acids. The germline gives CDR1 MDHEN, CDR2 SYDVKM. For the CDR3, the DNA is TGTGCCAGCAGTTTAATGGGGGAGGACAGGGACTCACCCCTCCACTTT. This sequence encodes CASSLMGEDRDSPLHF.

This sequence joins TRBV28 and TRBJ1-2; TRBD1 agrees at 11 bases. This CDR3 comprises 11 residues. Germline CDR1 reads MDHEN; CDR2 reads SYDVKM. The junction had 3 bases not matched to a gene; V was cut back by 6 bases and J by 12 bases. The CDR3 DNA reads as TGTGCCAGCAGGGACAGGGGGCGCGACACCTTC. It is translated as CASRDRGRDTF.

V and J are TRBV2 and TRBJ2-3; TRBD2 aligns across 10 bases. Trimming at V came to 6 bases and at J to 6 bases, leaving 6 bases not matched to a gene. Germline lookup yields CDR1 SNHLY and CDR2 FYNNEI. The length of the CDR3 is 14 residues. CDR3 nucleotides: TGTGCCAGCAGGGAAAGCGGGGGGGCGGATACGCAGTATTTT. This codes for CASRESGGADTQYF.

This clone was seen just once. The rearrangement links TRBV2 to TRBJ2-3; 10 bases match TRBD2. CDR3 length: 13 amino acids. Germline CDR1 is SNHLY and CDR2 is FYNNEI. The trim removed 6 bases at V and 4 bases at J, leaving 1 base unmatched. The CDR3 here is CASRSGGADTQYF. DNA for the CDR3: TGTGCCAGCAGGAGCGGGGGGGCAGATACGCAGTATTTT.